The T cell receptor (beta chain) under discussion was sequenced for a study of blood T cell repertoires in COVID-19. Overall study context: Samples representing acute and convalescent COVID-19 were sourced from the United States, Italy and Spain. T cells, B-cell-depleted T cells, or PBMCs supplied cDNA or gDNA.

Per the authors' pipeline: Amplification of reference gene primers was used by the study to estimate nucleated cell counts. Some clones are missing from TCRdb's copy, which holds only in-frame ones; the method was immunoSEQ multiplex PCR. D and trimming come from the DNA, and the V and J calls and clone size come from that table. This sample yields roughly 57,000 clones, of which 79% are seen a single time; roughly 3.2% belongs to the top ten. The V segment lost 4 bases and the J segment 3 bases; nucleotides outside the gene matches: 13. Germline CDR1 reads SGHRS; CDR2 reads YFSETQ. The CDR3 is 17 amino acids.

This rearrangement joins TRBV5-1 to TRBJ1-3; TRBD1 aligns across 7 bases. The sample comprised peripheral blood. The clonotype originates from a man aged 55 to 70 with acute or convalescent COVID-19. The CDR3 DNA is TGCGCCAGCAGCCAGGGGGACCGGGGGCTTAATGGAAACACCATATATTTT. Amino acids: CASSQGDRGLNGNTIYF.